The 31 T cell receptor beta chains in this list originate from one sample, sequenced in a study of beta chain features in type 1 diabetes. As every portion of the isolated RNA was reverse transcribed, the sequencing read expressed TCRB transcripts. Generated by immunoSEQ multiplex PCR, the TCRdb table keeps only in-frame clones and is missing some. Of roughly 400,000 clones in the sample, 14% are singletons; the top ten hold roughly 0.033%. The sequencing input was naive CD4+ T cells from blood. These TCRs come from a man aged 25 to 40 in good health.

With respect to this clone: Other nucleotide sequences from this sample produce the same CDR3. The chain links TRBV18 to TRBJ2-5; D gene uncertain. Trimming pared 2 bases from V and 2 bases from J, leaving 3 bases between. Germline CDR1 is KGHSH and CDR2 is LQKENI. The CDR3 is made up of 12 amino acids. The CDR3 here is CASSPRQETQYF. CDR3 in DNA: TGTGCCAGCTCACCAAGGCAAGAGACCCAGTACTTC.

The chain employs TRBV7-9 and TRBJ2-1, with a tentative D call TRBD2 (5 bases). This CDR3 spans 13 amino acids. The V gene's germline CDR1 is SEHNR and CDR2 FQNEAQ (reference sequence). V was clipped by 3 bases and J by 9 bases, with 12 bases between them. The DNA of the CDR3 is TGTGCCAGCAGCTTTCCTACTAGTGGTGAGCAGTTCTTC. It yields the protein CASSFPTSGEQFF.

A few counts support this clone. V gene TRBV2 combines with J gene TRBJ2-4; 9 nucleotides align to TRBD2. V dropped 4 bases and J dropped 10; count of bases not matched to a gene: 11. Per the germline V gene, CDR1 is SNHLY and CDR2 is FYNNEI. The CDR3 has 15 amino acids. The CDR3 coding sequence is TGTGCCAGCAGTGTGCAAGCGGGGGGCCAAAGGATTCAGTACTTC. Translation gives CASSVQAGGQRIQYF.

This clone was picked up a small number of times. CDR3 region: CASSSTGTSGRNEQFF. For the CDR3, the DNA is TGTGCCAGCAGCTCGACCGGGACTAGCGGGAGGAATGAGCAGTTCTTC. The rearrangement joins TRBV7-2 to TRBJ2-1; 15 positions match TRBD2. The CDR3 sequence is 16 residues long. Germline lookup yields CDR1 SGHTA and CDR2 FQGNSA. Trimming removed 4 bases from V and 7 bases from J; junction bases left unmatched: 5.

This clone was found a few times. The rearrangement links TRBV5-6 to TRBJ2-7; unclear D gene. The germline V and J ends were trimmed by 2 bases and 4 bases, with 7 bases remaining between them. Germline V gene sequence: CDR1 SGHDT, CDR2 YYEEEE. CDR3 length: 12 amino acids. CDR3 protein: CASSLNGYEQYV. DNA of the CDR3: TGTGCCAGCAGCTTAAACGGATACGAGCAGTACGTC.

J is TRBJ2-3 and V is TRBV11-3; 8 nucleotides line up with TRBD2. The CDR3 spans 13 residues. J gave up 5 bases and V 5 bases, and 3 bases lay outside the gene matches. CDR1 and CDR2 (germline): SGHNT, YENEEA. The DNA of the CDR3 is TGTGCCAGCAGCCGAAGCGGGGGAGATACGCAGTATTTT. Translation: CASSRSGGDTQYF.

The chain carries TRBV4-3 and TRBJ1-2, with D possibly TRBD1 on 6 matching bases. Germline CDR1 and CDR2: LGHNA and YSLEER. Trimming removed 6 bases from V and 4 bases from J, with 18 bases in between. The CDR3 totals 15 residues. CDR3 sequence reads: CASSREQGLFYGYTF. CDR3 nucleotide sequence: TGCGCCAGCAGTCGAGAACAGGGCTTATTCTATGGCTACACCTTC.

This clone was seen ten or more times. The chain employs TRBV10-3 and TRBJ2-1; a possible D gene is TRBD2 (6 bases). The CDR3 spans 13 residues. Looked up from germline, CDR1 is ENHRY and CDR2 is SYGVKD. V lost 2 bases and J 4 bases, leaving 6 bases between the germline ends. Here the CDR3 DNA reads TGTGCCATCAGTGAGCGGGAGTACAATGAGCAGTTCTTC. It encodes CAISEREYNEQFF.

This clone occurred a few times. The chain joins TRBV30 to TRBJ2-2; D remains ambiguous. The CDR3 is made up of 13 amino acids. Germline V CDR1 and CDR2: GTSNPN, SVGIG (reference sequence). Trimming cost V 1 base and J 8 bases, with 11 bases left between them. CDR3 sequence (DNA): TGTGCCTGGAGTGCGGCTATTTTAGGGGAGCTGTTTTTT. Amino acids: CAWSAAILGELFF.

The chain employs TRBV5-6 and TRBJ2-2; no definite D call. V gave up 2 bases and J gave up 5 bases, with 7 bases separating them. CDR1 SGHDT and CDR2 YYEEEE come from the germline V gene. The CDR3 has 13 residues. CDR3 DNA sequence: TGTGCCAGCAGCTTCTTGAAGACCGGGGAGCTGTTTTTT. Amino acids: CASSFLKTGELFF.

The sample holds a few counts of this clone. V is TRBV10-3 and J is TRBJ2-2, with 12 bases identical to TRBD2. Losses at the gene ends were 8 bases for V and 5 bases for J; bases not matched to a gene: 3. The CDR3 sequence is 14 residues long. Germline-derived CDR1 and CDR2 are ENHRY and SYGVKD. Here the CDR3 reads CAIAGTSGTGELFF. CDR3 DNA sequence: TGTGCCATCGCCGGGACTAGCGGGACCGGGGAGCTGTTTTTT.

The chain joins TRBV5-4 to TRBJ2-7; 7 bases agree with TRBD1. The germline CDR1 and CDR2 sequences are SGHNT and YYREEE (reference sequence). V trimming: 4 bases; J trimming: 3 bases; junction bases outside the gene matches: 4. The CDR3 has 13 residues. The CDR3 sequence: CASSMTGIYEQYF. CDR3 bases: TGTGCCAGCAGCATGACAGGGATCTACGAGCAGTACTTC.

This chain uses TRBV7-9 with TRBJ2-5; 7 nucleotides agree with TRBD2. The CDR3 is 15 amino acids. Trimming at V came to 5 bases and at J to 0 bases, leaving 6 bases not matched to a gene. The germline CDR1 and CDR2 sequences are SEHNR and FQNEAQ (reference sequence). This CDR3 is CASSPPGGNQETQYF. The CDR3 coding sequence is TGTGCCAGCAGCCCCCCGGGGGGAAACCAAGAGACCCAGTACTTC. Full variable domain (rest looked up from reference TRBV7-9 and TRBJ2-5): DTGVSQNPRHKITKRGQNVTFRCDPISEHNRLYWYRQTLGQGPEFLTYFQNEAQLEKSRLLSDRFSAERPKGSFSTLEIQRTEQGDSAMYLCASSPPGGNQETQYFGPGTRLLVL.

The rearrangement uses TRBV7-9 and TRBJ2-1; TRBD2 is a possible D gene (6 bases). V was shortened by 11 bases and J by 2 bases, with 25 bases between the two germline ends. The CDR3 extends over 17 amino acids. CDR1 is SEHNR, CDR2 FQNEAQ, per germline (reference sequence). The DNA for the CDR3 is TGTGCCGGACGTCGGGACTCATCCGGTGGGGCCTACAATGAGCAGTTCTTC. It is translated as CAGRRDSSGGAYNEQFF.

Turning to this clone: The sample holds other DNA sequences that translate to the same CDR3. CDR3 loop: CASRKDSPLHF. The CDR3 DNA follows: TGTGCCAGCAGGAAAGATTCACCCCTCCACTTT. The V gene is TRBV25-1, the J gene TRBJ1-6; D is uncertain. This CDR3 is 11 amino acids long. Trimming cost V 6 bases and J 8 bases, with 5 bases left between them. Germline V CDR1 and CDR2: MGHDK, SYGVNS.

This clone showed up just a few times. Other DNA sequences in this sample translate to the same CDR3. The CDR3 bases are TGTGCCAGCAGCTTAGTCGGGGGCCCAGATACGCAGTATTTT. This translates into CASSLVGGPDTQYF. The gene calls are TRBV7-2 and TRBJ2-3; perhaps D is TRBD1 or TRBD2 (6 bases each). From germline, CDR1 is SGHTA and CDR2 FQGNSA. This CDR3 contains 14 residues. Trimming pared 1 base from V and 4 bases from J, leaving 9 bases between.

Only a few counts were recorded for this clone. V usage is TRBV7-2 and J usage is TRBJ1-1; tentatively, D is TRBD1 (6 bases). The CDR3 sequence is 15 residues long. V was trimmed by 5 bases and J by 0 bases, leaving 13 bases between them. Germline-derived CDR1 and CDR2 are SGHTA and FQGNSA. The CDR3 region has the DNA TGTGCCAGCAGCGCACGACAGGAACTGAACACTGAAGCTTTCTTT. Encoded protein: CASSARQELNTEAFF.

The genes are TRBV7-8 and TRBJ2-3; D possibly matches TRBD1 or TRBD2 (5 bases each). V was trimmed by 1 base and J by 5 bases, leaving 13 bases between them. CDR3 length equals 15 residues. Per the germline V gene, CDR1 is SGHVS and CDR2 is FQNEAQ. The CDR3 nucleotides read TGTGCCAGCAGCTTAGTTGAGGGACGAGGAGATACGCAGTATTTT. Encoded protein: CASSLVEGRGDTQYF.

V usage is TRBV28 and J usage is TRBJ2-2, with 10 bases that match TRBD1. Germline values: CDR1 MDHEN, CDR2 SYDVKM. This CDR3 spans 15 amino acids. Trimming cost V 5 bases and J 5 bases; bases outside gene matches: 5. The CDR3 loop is CASSGTGEMTGELFF. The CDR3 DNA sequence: TGTGCCAGCAGTGGGACAGGGGAAATGACCGGGGAGCTGTTTTTT.

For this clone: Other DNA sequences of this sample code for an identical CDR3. The DNA of the CDR3 is TGCAGCGTTATGAACACTGAAGCTTTCTTT. This codes for CSVMNTEAFF. V and J are TRBV29-1 and TRBJ1-1, with D hard to call. V dropped 5 bases and J dropped 0 bases, with 1 base sitting between them. In germline, CDR1 is SQVTM, CDR2 ANQGSEA. The CDR3 is 10 amino acids.

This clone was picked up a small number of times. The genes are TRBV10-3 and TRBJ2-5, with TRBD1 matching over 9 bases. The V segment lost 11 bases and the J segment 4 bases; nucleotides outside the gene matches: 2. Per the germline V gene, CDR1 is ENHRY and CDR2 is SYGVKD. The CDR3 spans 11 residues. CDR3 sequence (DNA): TGTGCCGCGGGACAGGGAGAGACCCAGTACTTC. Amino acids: CAAGQGETQYF.

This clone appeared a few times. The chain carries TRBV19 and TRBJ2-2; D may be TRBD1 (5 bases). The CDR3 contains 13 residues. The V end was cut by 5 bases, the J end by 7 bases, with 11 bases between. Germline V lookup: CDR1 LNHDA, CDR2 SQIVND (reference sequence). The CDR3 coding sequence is TGTGCCAGTAGTGCTACAGGAATCGGGGAGCTGTTTTTT. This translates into CASSATGIGELFF.

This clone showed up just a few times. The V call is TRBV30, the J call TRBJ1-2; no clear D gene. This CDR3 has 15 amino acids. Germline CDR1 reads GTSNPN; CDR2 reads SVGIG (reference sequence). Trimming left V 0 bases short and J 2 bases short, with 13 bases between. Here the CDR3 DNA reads TGTGCCTGGAGTGTAGAACTGCGAGACAACTATGGCTACACCTTC. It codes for CAWSVELRDNYGYTF.

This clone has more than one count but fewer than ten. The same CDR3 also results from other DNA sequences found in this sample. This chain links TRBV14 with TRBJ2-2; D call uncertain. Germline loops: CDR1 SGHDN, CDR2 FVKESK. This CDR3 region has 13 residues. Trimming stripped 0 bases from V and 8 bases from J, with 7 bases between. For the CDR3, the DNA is TGTGCCAGCAGCCAAGATCTCGGTGGGGAGCTGTTTTTT. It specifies CASSQDLGGELFF. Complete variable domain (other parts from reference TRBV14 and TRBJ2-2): EAGVTQFPSHSVIEKGQTVTLRCDPISGHDNLYWYRRVMGKEIKFLLHFVKESKQDESGMPNNRFLAERTGGTYSTLKVQPAELEDSGVYFCASSQDLGGELFFGEGSRLTVL.

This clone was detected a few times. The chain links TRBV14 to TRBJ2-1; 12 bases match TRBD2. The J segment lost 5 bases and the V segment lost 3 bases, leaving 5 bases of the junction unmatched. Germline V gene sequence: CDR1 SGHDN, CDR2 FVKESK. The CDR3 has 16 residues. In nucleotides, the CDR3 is TGTGCCAGCAGCCATGACGGACTAGCGGGGAACAATGAGCAGTTCTTC. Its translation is CASSHDGLAGNNEQFF.

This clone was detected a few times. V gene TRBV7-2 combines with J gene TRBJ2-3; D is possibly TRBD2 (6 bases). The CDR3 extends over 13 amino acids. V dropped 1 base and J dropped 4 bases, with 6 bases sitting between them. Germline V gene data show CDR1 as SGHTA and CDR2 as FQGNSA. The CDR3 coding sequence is TGTGCCAGCAGCTTAGGACTAGCAGATACGCAGTATTTT. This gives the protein CASSLGLADTQYF.

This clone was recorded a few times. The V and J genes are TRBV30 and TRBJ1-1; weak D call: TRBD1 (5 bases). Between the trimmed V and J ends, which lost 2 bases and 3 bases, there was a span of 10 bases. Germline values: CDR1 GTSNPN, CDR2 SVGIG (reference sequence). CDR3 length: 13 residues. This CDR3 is CAWSNLGHTEAFF. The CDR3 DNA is TGTGCCTGGAGTAACCTGGGGCACACTGAAGCTTTCTTT.

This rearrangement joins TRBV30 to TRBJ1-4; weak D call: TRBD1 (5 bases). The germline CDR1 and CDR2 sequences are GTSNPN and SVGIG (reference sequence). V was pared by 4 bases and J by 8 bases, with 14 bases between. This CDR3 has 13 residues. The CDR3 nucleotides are TGTGCCTGGAAGAGGGACGCTGTCGAAAAACTGTTTTTT. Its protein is CAWKRDAVEKLFF.

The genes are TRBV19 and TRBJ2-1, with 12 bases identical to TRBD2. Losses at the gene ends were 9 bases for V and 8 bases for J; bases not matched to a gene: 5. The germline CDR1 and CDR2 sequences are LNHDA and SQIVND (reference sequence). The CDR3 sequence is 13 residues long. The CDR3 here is CASRLAGVHEQFF. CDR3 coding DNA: TGTGCCAGCCGACTAGCGGGAGTGCATGAGCAGTTCTTC.

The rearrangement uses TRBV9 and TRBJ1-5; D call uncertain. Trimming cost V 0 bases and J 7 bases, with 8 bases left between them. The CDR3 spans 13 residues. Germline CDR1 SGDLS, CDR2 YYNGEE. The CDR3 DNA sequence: TGTGCCAGCAGCGTAGAGGCCACACAGCCCCAGCATTTT. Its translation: CASSVEATQPQHF.

The CDR3, as DNA: TGCAGCGTTGACCGCCAGGGGGCTTATGAGCAGTTCTTC. Protein sequence: CSVDRQGAYEQFF. The chain links TRBV29-1 to TRBJ2-1; TRBD1 agrees at 8 bases. From germline, CDR1 is SQVTM and CDR2 ANQGSEA. The CDR3 totals 13 residues. The V segment lost 3 bases and the J segment 8 bases; nucleotides outside the gene matches: 6.